A single sample gave rise to the 13 T cell receptor beta chains below, sequenced in a study of CD4 T cells in relation to SARS-CoV-2 and coronaviruses (dated by TCRdb to 2020 to 2022). The protocol used for the library was the immunoSEQ multiplex PCR assay. This is the immuneACCESS table as TCRdb keeps it, with only in-frame sequences that have V and J called. A part of the clones is gone; compared with another copy, unresolved V genes explain less than half, and the rest is unexplained. The sample contains around 25,000 clones, around 76% of them found a single time. The leading ten clones occupy 25% to 30% of the sample. CD4+ T cells from unexposed donors were collected before the COVID-19 pandemic (2011-2018). After more than nine days of culture, CD4+ T cells were isolated with the EasySep CD4+ T cell isolation kit. These receptors have no identified antigens. The sequenced sample consisted of CD4+ T cells from PBMCs, cultured in vitro. The receptor set was obtained from a human donor in good health.

In this sample, this clone turned up a few times. The chain employs TRBV4-2 and TRBJ2-1; 10 positions agree with TRBD2. This CDR3 contains 16 residues. Losses at the gene ends were 2 bases for V and 5 bases for J; bases not matched to a gene: 6. Germline CDR1 reads LGHNA; CDR2 reads YNFKEQ. In DNA form, the CDR3 reads TGTGCCAGCAGCCAATTGGGGGGACTAGCGAACAATGAGCAGTTCTTC. This sequence encodes CASSQLGGLANNEQFF.

CDR3 amino acids: CASSPGQTEAFF. CDR3 coding DNA: TGTGCCAGCAGCCCGGGACAGACTGAAGCTTTCTTT. The V call is TRBV3-1 (or the pseudogene TRBV3-2), the J call TRBJ1-1; 7 nucleotides match TRBD1. V lost 4 bases to trimming and J lost 5 bases; unmatched junction nucleotides: 1. Germline CDR1 and CDR2: LGHDT and YNNKEL (reference sequence). CDR3 length equals 12 residues.

J is TRBJ2-7 and V is TRBV24-1; 9 positions agree with TRBD1. There are 13 residues in the CDR3. Germline values: CDR1 KGHDR, CDR2 SFDVKD. V lost 4 bases and J lost 8; bases outside the gene matches: 5. The CDR3 nucleotides read TGTGCCACCAGTGAAGGACAGGGGCTTAAGCAGTACTTC. Translated: CATSEGQGLKQYF.

The V gene is TRBV27, the J gene TRBJ1-5, with D possibly TRBD1 on 6 matching bases. CDR3 length: 17 residues. Germline V gene sequence: CDR1 MNHEY, CDR2 SMNVEV (reference sequence). Trimming removed 4 bases from V and 0 bases from J, with 16 bases in between. The CDR3 coding sequence is TGTGCCAGCAGTTCCACCCCGGGGGCCGTTAGCAATCAGCCCCAGCATTTT. Translating it yields CASSSTPGAVSNQPQHF.

The chain is built from TRBV6-1 and TRBJ1-1; D is unclear. Trimming stripped 2 bases from V and 4 bases from J, with 8 bases between. The length of the CDR3 is 13 residues. The germline V gene has CDR1 MNHNS and CDR2 SASEGT. The CDR3 nucleotides are TGTGCCAGCAGTGAAAGGGTTGGCACTGAAGCTTTCTTT. Residues: CASSERVGTEAFF.

The J gene is TRBJ2-1, the V gene TRBV5-4, with 9 bases identical to TRBD2. This CDR3 comprises 17 residues. The germline CDR1 and CDR2 sequences are SGHNT and YYREEE (reference sequence). V was clipped by 1 base and J by 3 bases; unmatched bases: 8. The CDR3 DNA reads as TGTGCCAGCAGCTTGCCCCTAGCGGGGAAGGTCTACAATGAGCAGTTCTTC. This gives the protein CASSLPLAGKVYNEQFF.

The chain carries TRBV6-4 and TRBJ2-7; D unresolved. This CDR3 has 11 amino acids. Germline-derived CDR1 and CDR2 are MRHNA and SNTAGT. Between the trimmed V and J ends, which lost 7 bases and 2 bases, there was a span of 6 bases. The CDR3 nucleotides are TGTGCCAGCACCTCTCCCTACGAGCAGTACTTC. Its protein is CASTSPYEQYF.

The chain employs TRBV6-2 or TRBV6-3 and TRBJ1-5; TRBD1 might be the D (6 bases). CDR3 size: 16 residues. Trimming removed 5 bases from V and 5 bases from J, with 19 bases in between. The germline gives CDR1 MNHEY, CDR2 SVGEGT. CDR3 loop: CASSARGLGPHQPQHF. The CDR3 coding sequence is TGTGCCAGCAGTGCTCGGGGGCTGGGTCCCCATCAGCCCCAGCATTTT.

The chain combines TRBV4-1 with TRBJ1-5; tentative D call: TRBD1 (5 bases). CDR3 length equals 19 residues. Germline CDR1 MGHRA, CDR2 YSYEKL. V dropped 1 base and J dropped 2 bases, with 21 bases sitting between them. The CDR3 sequence is CASSQGGSRDPSGNQPQHF. CDR3 DNA sequence: TGCGCCAGCAGCCAAGGAGGGTCCAGGGACCCCTCCGGCAATCAGCCCCAGCATTTT.

The table lists this clone with a few counts. The gene calls are TRBV5-1 and TRBJ2-5, with D tentatively TRBD1 (6 bases). CDR1 and CDR2 (germline): SGHRS, YFSETQ. V gave up 7 bases and J gave up 3 bases, with 13 bases separating them. The CDR3 is 13 amino acids. Here the CDR3 reads CASASRQEETQYF. DNA for the CDR3: TGCGCCAGCGCCTCGAGACAGGAAGAGACCCAGTACTTC.

The chain has TRBV7-3 and TRBJ2-3; D is uncertain. Trimming took 5 bases from V and 4 from J, leaving 16 bases between them. This CDR3 has 15 amino acids. The germline gives CDR1 SGHTA, CDR2 FQGTGA. CDR3 bases: TGTGCCAGCAGCCCCCAGTCCAGTGTGGCAGATACGCAGTATTTT. This translates into CASSPQSSVADTQYF.

V gene TRBV5-1 combines with J gene TRBJ2-5; D might be TRBD2 (6 bases). Germline CDR1 is SGHRS and CDR2 is YFSETQ. V was pared by 4 bases and J by 5 bases, with 24 bases between. This CDR3 has 17 amino acids. CDR3 sequence reads: CASSLVQLTGVPETQYF. The CDR3 DNA reads as TGCGCCAGCAGCCTGGTACAACTAACGGGAGTACCTGAGACCCAGTACTTC.

This sequence joins TRBV2 and TRBJ2-2; perhaps TRBD2 as D (5 bases). V shed 7 bases and J shed 1 base, with 19 bases lying between them. This CDR3 is 17 amino acids long. Germline values: CDR1 SNHLY, CDR2 FYNNEI. CDR3 in amino acids: CASITGPGSWNTGELFF. CDR3 nucleotide sequence: TGTGCCAGCATTACGGGCCCGGGGTCGTGGAACACCGGGGAGCTGTTTTTT.